This TCR beta chain was recorded in a study of blood T cell repertoires in COVID-19. The wider study: Acute and convalescent COVID-19 specimens originated in the United States, Italy and Spain. PBMCs, B-cell-depleted T cells, or T cells provided the cDNA or gDNA that made up the material.

TCRdb's table, derived via immunoSEQ multiplex PCR, lists solely in-frame clones and lacks some. This table has about 230,000 clones, 75% to 90% appearing once. The ends lost 5 bases at V and 4 bases at J; junction bases unmatched: 6. CDR3 length: 14 residues. The germline gives CDR1 SGHTA, CDR2 FQGTGA. This clonotype was obtained from a woman aged 25 to 39 who had been exposed to COVID-19. The sample comprised PBMCs or T cells enriched from blood (not recorded which). The chain links TRBV7-3 to TRBJ2-3; 7 nucleotides match TRBD2. The CDR3 DNA follows: TGTGCCAGCAGCGCAAGCGGGGTAGCAGATACGCAGTATTTT. This translates into CASSASGVADTQYF. The full variable domain, with the rest looked up from reference TRBV7-3 and TRBJ2-3, is GAGVSQTPSNKVTEKGKYVELRCDPISGHTALYWYRQSLGQGPEFLIYFQGTGAADDSGLPNDRFFAVRPEGSVSTLKIQRTERGDSAVYLCASSASGVADTQYFGPGTRLTVL.